The rows below give T cell receptor beta chains drawn from one sample of a study of T cell responses to AZD1222 COVID-19 vaccine. Profiling relied on immunoSEQ multiplex PCR, and the TCRdb table lists in-frame clones only, not all of them. The table lists about 76,000 clones, roughly 80% of them singletons. Sequences were derived from peripheral blood, sampled 28 days after the second dose of the MenACWY control vaccine. Receptors were obtained from an adult who received the MenACWY meningococcal vaccine as a control. Each CDR3 is given with its conserved first and last residue. A D gene is named only where the DNA matches it firmly. Size is omitted from some rows. Given values are once, few, many or a class for expanded clones.

clone_size d_call j_call v_call cdr3_nt cdr3_aa
. TRBD2 TRBJ2-7 TRBV6-1 TGTGCCAGCAGTGAAGCGGGGGGACTAGCCTACGAGCAGTACTTC CASSEAGGLAYEQYF
. TRBD1 TRBJ2-4 TRBV7-2 TGTGCCAGCAGCCAATCCGGGACAGGGAACATTCAGTACTTC CASSQSGTGNIQYF
. . TRBJ1-3 TRBV6-5 TGTGCCAGCAGTTACGATAGGGGGGCGTCTGGAAACACCATATATTTT CASSYDRGASGNTIYF
. . TRBJ1-2 TRBV19 TGTGCCAGTAGTATAACCCCTCGGTCCGAGAGCTACACCTTC CASSITPRSESYTF
few TRBD1 TRBJ1-1 TRBV30 TGTGCCTGGAGACAGGGGCCCATGAACACTGAAGCTTTCTTT CAWRQGPMNTEAFF
once . TRBJ2-3 TRBV21-1 TGTGCCAGCAGCAAAAGAACTAGCGGGGCATATGCTACGCAGTATTTT CASSKRTSGAYATQYF
. TRBD1 TRBJ1-4 TRBV4-1 TGCGCCAGCAGCCACCTCGGACAGGGGGCTCGGGAAGAAAAACTGTTTTTT CASSHLGQGAREEKLFF
. TRBD1 TRBJ2-3 TRBV19 TGTGCCAGTAGTCCGGGACAGGGGACGGGCACAGATACGCAGTATTTT CASSPGQGTGTDTQYF
. TRBD1 TRBJ1-1 TRBV4-2 TGTGCCAGCAGCCAAGATCGGACAGGGAACACTGAAGCTTTCTTT CASSQDRTGNTEAFF
few TRBD1 TRBJ1-1 TRBV5-4 TGTGCCAGCAGCGTCGAAGGACAGGGGAGGACTGAAGCTTTCTTT CASSVEGQGRTEAFF
once . TRBJ2-6 TRBV19 TGTGCCAGTAGTGGGACGGCCTCTGGGGCCAACGTCCTGACTTTC CASSGTASGANVLTF
. . TRBJ2-7 TRBV4-3 TGCGCCAGCAGCCAAGATTTAGGGATCGCCGAGCAGTACTTC CASSQDLGIAEQYF
few . TRBJ1-6 TRBV7-2 TGTGCCAGCTCCCAGGCAGAGTGGTCACCCCTCCACTTT CASSQAEWSPLHF
. . TRBJ1-1 TRBV19 TGTGCCAGTAGTAGGGGGAAGGGGACCTTGAACACTGAAGCTTTCTTT CASSRGKGTLNTEAFF
. TRBD1 TRBJ1-6 TRBV28 TGTGCCAGCAGTTCGGATACAGGGGGCCGCTCCTATAATTCACCCCTCCACTTT CASSSDTGGRSYNSPLHF
. . TRBJ2-2 TRBV19 TGTGCCAGTAGTAGGACAGATGCCGGGGAGCTGTTTTTT CASSRTDAGELFF
. TRBD2 TRBJ2-5 TRBV7-2 TGTGCCAGCAGCACCTCGGGGGGACAAGAGACCCAGTACTTC CASSTSGGQETQYF
few . TRBJ2-1 TRBV28 TGTGCCAGCAGACCAGGGCGTTGGAATGGCAATGAGCAGTTCTTC CASRPGRWNGNEQFF
. . TRBJ1-2 TRBV6-1 TGTGCCAGCAGTGAAGCGCTTTCGGGGACCCTCGGCTACACCTTC CASSEALSGTLGYTF
. . TRBJ2-3 TRBV18 TGTGCCAGCTCACCTTTAGGACGGGGAAGCACAGATACGCAGTATTTT CASSPLGRGSTDTQYF
. . TRBJ2-7 TRBV11-3 TGTGCCAGCAGCTTAGGCGTCATGGGCCACGAGCAGTACTTC CASSLGVMGHEQYF
few TRBD1 TRBJ2-7 TRBV11-2 TGTGCCAGCAGCCAGCGGACAGGGGGAAACGAGCAGTACTTC CASSQRTGGNEQYF
. TRBD1 TRBJ2-7 TRBV2 TGTGCCAGCAGTGAAGCGCTCTTGGGGGACAGGGGTGAGCAGTACTTC CASSEALLGDRGEQYF
. TRBD2 TRBJ2-7 TRBV4-1 TGCGCCAGCAGCCCCACCTTAGGAGGGAGGGACGAGCAGTACTTC CASSPTLGGRDEQYF
. . TRBJ1-3 TRBV30 TGTGCCTGGAGGCAGGGAGGGTCGGCCGGCACCATATATTTT CAWRQGGSAGTIYF
. . TRBJ2-1 TRBV24-1 TGTGCCACCAGTCTAGGGACGGGGTACAATGAGCAGTTCTTC CATSLGTGYNEQFF
. . TRBJ1-2 TRBV30 TGTGCCTGGAGCTCCGGGACCGGCTACACCTTC CAWSSGTGYTF
. . TRBJ2-7 TRBV7-9 TGTGCCAGCAGCTTATCAGAATACGAGCAGTACTTC CASSLSEYEQYF
. . TRBJ1-2 TRBV19 TGTGCCAGTAGTCGGGAAGTTAACTATGGCTACACCTTC CASSREVNYGYTF
. . TRBJ1-6 TRBV19 TGTGCCAGTAGTACTACTCATGACAGCTATAATTCACCCCTCCACTTT CASSTTHDSYNSPLHF
. . TRBJ2-1 TRBV18 TGTGCCAGCTCACCGGCCCTTGCTTTGAGGAATGAGCAGTTCTTC CASSPALALRNEQFF
. TRBD2 TRBJ2-1 TRBV11-3 TGTGCCAGCAGCCGAGGACTGCGGGGGGGCAGTGAGCAGTTCTTC CASSRGLRGGSEQFF
. TRBD1 TRBJ1-5 TRBV16 TGTGCCAGCAGCCAAATGCAGCAGGGGGCCAATCAGCCCCAGCATTTT CASSQMQQGANQPQHF
once TRBD1 TRBJ1-4 TRBV2 TGTGCCAGCAGCGAGGGACAGGGGAATGAAAAACTGTTTTTT CASSEGQGNEKLFF